This entry lists 16 T cell receptor beta chains sequenced from one sample in a study of cytomegalovirus exposure and HLA in healthy donors. Primers for the PCR totalled 60 Vbeta and 13 Jbeta. TCRdb's copy holds only in-frame clones and misses some; the assay was immunoSEQ multiplex PCR. The data hold about 120,000 clones, with approximately 80% observed a single time. Sequencing input: PBMCs. Receptors were obtained from a man aged 18 to 29 in good health and CMV-seronegative.

The genes are TRBV7-3 and TRBJ2-6; possibly TRBD2 for D (6 bases). Germline V gives CDR1 SGHTA, CDR2 FQGTGA. Trimming took 3 bases from V and 3 from J, leaving 12 bases between them. This CDR3 has 16 amino acids. The CDR3 bases are TGTGCCAGCAGCTTTCTGCCGGGACTTGGGGCCAACGTCCTGACTTTC. As protein: CASSFLPGLGANVLTF. The whole variable domain, filled in from reference TRBV7-3 and TRBJ2-6, reads GAGVSQTPSNKVTEKGKYVELRCDPISGHTALYWYRQSLGQGPEFLIYFQGTGAADDSGLPNDRFFAVRPEGSVSTLKIQRTERGDSAVYLCASSFLPGLGANVLTFGAGSRLTVL.

The chain joins TRBV10-3 to TRBJ2-3, with 14 bases identical to TRBD2. This CDR3 spans 19 amino acids. V dropped 1 base and J dropped 4; count of bases not matched to a gene: 10. Germline V gene sequence: CDR1 ENHRY, CDR2 SYGVKD. CDR3 nucleotide sequence: TGTGCCATCAGTGAGTTCTTAGGACTAGCGGGAGGAGGCGCAGATACGCAGTATTTT. It codes for CAISEFLGLAGGGADTQYF.

The chain has TRBV19 and TRBJ1-4; 8 bases fit TRBD1. CDR1 LNHDA and CDR2 SQIVND come from the germline V gene (reference sequence). The V gene end was trimmed by 4 bases and the J gene end by 7 bases; junction bases not matched to a gene: 5. The length of the CDR3 is 14 residues. CDR3 sequence reads: CASSRGTGFEKLFF. The CDR3, as DNA: TGTGCCAGTAGTAGAGGGACAGGATTTGAAAAACTGTTTTTT.

This clone was seen a single time. In DNA form, the CDR3 reads TGTGCCAGCAGTTTCGTACTGGGGGGAAAGAGCGCAGATACGCAGTATTTT. The encoded protein is CASSFVLGGKSADTQYF. This sequence joins TRBV27 and TRBJ2-3; TRBD2 is a possible D gene (6 bases). CDR1 MNHEY and CDR2 SMNVEV come from the germline V gene (reference sequence). Trimming cost V 3 bases and J 4 bases, with 20 bases left between them. The CDR3 covers 17 residues.

This chain's CDR3 is CATSRQMGGAQPQHF. CDR3 DNA: TGTGCCACCAGCAGACAAATGGGGGGGGCTCAGCCCCAGCATTTT. V gene TRBV15 combines with J gene TRBJ1-5; TRBD1 might be the D (6 bases). CDR3 length equals 15 residues. Germline loops: CDR1 LNHNV, CDR2 YYDKDF (reference sequence). Trimming cost V 2 bases and J 6 bases, with 14 bases left between them. Complete variable domain (other parts from reference TRBV15 and TRBJ1-5): DAMVIQNPRYQVTQFGKPVTLSCSQTLNHNVMYWYQQKSSQAPKLLFHYYDKDFNNEADTPDNFQSRRPNTSFCFLDIRSPGLGDTAMYLCATSRQMGGAQPQHFGDGTRLSIL.

V usage is TRBV7-2 and J usage is TRBJ2-1; no clear D. Germline lookup yields CDR1 SGHTA and CDR2 FQGNSA. The CDR3 loop spans 15 amino acids. Deletions cut 6 bases from V and 2 bases from J, with 14 bases between. The CDR3, as DNA: TGTGCCAGCAGTCGAACATGGAGTGCCTACAATGAGCAGTTCTTC. Protein product: CASSRTWSAYNEQFF.

The gene calls are TRBV19 and TRBJ2-5; 10 bases align to TRBD2. The J call is doubtful: the DNA matches TRBJ2-7 better. CDR1 is LNHDA, CDR2 SQIVND, per germline (reference sequence). The CDR3 totals 14 residues. The CDR3 DNA is TGTGCCAGTAGTCCTAGCGGGGGTTCCTACGAGCAGTACTTC. Residues: CASSPSGGSYEQYF.

The genes are TRBV27 and TRBJ1-1, with 7 bases fitting TRBD1. Looked up from germline, CDR1 is MNHEY and CDR2 is SMNVEV (reference sequence). The trim removed 4 bases at V and 6 bases at J, leaving 2 bases unmatched. This CDR3 comprises 12 residues. The CDR3 protein is CASSSGTAEAFF. The DNA for the CDR3 is TGTGCCAGCAGTTCGGGGACAGCTGAAGCTTTCTTT.

V and J are TRBV7-3 and TRBJ1-6; weak D call: TRBD1 (5 bases). Germline V gene lookup returns CDR1 SGHTA and CDR2 FQGTGA. The CDR3 spans 13 residues. Trimming stripped 2 bases from V and 6 bases from J, with 5 bases between. CDR3 nucleotide sequence: TGTGCCAGCAGCTTAGGGGCTAATTCACCCCTCCACTTT. This translates into CASSLGANSPLHF.

This clone occurred once. This sequence joins TRBV25-1 and TRBJ1-4, with TRBD1 matching over 8 bases. Germline CDR1 is MGHDK and CDR2 is SYGVNS. The CDR3 loop spans 16 amino acids. J gave up 2 bases and V 5 bases, and 7 bases lay outside the gene matches. Written as DNA, the CDR3 is TGTGCCAGCAGTCTATTGGCAGGGGGCACTAATGAAAAACTGTTTTTT. This encodes CASSLLAGGTNEKLFF.

V and J are TRBV5-1 and TRBJ2-3; D uncertain. The length of the CDR3 is 16 residues. Germline V gene sequence: CDR1 SGHRS, CDR2 YFSETQ. Trimming shortened V by 2 bases and J by 3 bases, and 16 bases separated the two germline ends. The CDR3 region is CASSLGVDPLTDTQYF. CDR3 in DNA: TGCGCCAGCAGCTTAGGAGTGGATCCTCTGACAGATACGCAGTATTTT.

The J gene is TRBJ1-1, the V gene TRBV10-3, with 7 bases lining up with TRBD1. Germline V gene lookup returns CDR1 ENHRY and CDR2 SYGVKD. This CDR3 has 14 residues. The junction had 10 bases not matched to a gene; V was cut back by 7 bases and J by 5 bases. This CDR3 reads CAITLGQEGTEAFF. CDR3 in DNA: TGTGCCATCACCCTAGGACAGGAAGGTACTGAAGCTTTCTTT.

The CDR3 region is CASRDRVNTEAFF. DNA of the CDR3: TGTGCCAGTAGGGACAGGGTAAACACTGAAGCTTTCTTT. The rearrangement links TRBV19 to TRBJ1-1; 8 nucleotides line up with TRBD1. The CDR3 length is 13 residues. Germline assignment: CDR1 LNHDA and CDR2 SQIVND (reference sequence). The trim removed 6 bases at V and 2 bases at J, leaving 2 bases unmatched.

This clone appeared a few times. The CDR3 DNA reads TGTGCCAGCACCCGGGACAGGAACAATGAGCAGTTCTTC. Amino acids: CASTRDRNNEQFF. This rearrangement joins TRBV6-6 to TRBJ2-1, with 8 bases that match TRBD1. This CDR3 contains 13 residues. CDR1 is MNHNY and CDR2 is SVGAGI in the germline V gene (reference sequence). V shed 7 bases and J 5 bases; nucleotides not matched to a gene: 4.

The chain uses TRBV5-1 and TRBJ2-5; 9 nucleotides line up with TRBD1. TRBJ2-7 matches the DNA end more closely, so the J call is doubtful. Germline V gene lookup returns CDR1 SGHRS and CDR2 YFSETQ. CDR3 length: 16 amino acids. CDR3 protein: CASSLAGPGQGYEQYF. The CDR3 DNA follows: TGCGCCAGCAGCTTGGCCGGACCGGGACAGGGCTACGAGCAGTACTTC.

The chain has TRBV29-1 and TRBJ2-2; D gene ambiguous. Germline V gene data show CDR1 as SQVTM and CDR2 as ANQGSEA. The CDR3 has 12 amino acids. V was trimmed by 5 bases and J by 1 base, leaving 5 bases between them. In nucleotides, the CDR3 is TGCAGCGTTTATCTGAACACCGGGGAGCTGTTTTTT. This sequence encodes CSVYLNTGELFF.